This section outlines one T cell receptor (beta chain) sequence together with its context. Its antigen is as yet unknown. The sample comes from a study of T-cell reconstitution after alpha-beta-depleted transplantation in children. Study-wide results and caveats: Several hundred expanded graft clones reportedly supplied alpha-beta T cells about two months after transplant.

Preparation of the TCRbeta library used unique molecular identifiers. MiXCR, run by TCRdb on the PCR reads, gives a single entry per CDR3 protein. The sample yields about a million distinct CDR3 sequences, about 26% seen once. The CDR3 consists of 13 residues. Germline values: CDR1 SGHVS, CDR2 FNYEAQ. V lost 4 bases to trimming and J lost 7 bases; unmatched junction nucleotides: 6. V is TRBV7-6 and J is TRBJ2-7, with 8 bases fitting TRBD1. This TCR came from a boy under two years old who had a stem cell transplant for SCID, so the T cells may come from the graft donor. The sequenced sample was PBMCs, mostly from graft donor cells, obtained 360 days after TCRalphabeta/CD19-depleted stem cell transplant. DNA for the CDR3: TGTGCCAGCAGCTCCCAACAGGGGGTAGAGCAGTACTTC. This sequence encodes CASSSQQGVEQYF.